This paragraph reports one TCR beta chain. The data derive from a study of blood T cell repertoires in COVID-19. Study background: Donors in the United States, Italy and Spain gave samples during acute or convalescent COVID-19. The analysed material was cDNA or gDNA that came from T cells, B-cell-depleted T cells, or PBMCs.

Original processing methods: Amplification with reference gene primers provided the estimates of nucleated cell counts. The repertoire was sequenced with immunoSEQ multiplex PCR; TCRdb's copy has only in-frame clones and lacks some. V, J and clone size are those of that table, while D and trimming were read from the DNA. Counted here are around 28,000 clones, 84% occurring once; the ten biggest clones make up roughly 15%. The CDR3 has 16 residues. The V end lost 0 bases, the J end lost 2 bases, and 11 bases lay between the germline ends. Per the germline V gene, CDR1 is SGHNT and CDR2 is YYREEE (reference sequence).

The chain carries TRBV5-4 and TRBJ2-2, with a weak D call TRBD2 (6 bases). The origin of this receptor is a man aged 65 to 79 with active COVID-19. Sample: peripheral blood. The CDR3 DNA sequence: TGTGCCAGCAGCTTGGCCGGGGGAGCTAACACCGGGGAGCTGTTTTTT. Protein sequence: CASSLAGGANTGELFF.